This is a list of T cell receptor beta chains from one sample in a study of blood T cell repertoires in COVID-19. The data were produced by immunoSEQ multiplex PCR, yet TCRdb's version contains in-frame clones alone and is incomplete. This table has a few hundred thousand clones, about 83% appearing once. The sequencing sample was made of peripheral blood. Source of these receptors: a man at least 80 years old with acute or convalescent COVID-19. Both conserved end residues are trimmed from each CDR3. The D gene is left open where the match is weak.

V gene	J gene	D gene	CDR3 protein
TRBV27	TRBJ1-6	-	ASSLHYNSPLH
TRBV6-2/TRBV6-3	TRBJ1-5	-	ASSYLGGNQPQH
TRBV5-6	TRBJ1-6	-	ASSLGWTGSNSPLH
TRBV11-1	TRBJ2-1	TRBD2	ASSLERESNEQF
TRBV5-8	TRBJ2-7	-	ASQGRSYEQY
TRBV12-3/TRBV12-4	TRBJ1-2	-	ASSLGTNYGYT
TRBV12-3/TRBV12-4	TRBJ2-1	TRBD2	ASSLGGENEQF
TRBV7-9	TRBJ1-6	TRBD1	ASRQGNYNSPLH
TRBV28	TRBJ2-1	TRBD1	ASRPGTGGYNEQF
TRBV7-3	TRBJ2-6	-	ASSFLSGSLSGANVLT
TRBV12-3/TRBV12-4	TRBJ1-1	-	ASSLTAGEAF
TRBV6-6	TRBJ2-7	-	ASKVSEGVRSYEQY
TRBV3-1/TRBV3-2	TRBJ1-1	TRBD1	ASSQATGFQAF
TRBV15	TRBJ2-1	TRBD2	ATSRVYQGGSSYNEQF
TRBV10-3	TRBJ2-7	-	AISDFMGGYEQY
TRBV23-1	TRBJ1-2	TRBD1	ASRPGQGGGYT
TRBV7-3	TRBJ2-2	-	ASAKGFGGTGELF
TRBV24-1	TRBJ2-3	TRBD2	ATSDRRGGTTDTQY
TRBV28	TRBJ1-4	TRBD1	ASSLYRGREKLF
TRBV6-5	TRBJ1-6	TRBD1	ASSYSRGSGGTPLH
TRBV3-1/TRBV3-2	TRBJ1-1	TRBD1	ASSQDWDRSNTEAF
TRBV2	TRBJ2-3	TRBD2	ASTRTSGYTDTQY